The entry that follows covers one T cell receptor (beta chain) sequence. What it binds is not known. Treatment in this sample: approximately 18 received Ad26.COV2.S at low or high dose, single or two shots; roughly five received placebo; per-sample allocation not given. The samples date from day 63 after the first vaccine or placebo injection. Wuhan-strain spike was delivered by a replication-incompetent Ad26 vector. This specimen belongs to a study of Ad26.COV2.S vaccination and SARS-CoV-2 variants. On the study more broadly: Enrolled in COV1001, the donor was in the Ad26.COV2.S trial arm, which received the vaccine. The study's findings and limits: Similar non-spike TCR breadth was seen in vaccine and placebo recipients. Total T cell responses may have been underestimated by the TCR breadth and depth analyses.

V lost 4 bases, J lost 4 bases, and 9 bases stayed unmatched. The length of the CDR3 is 15 residues. Germline CDR1 and CDR2: MNHEY and SVGAGI. Assay: immunoSEQ multiplex PCR; the TCRdb copy retains only in-frame clones and omits some. The sample lists around 300,000 clones, approximately 90% occurring once. This chain uses TRBV6-5 with TRBJ2-5, with 7 bases matching TRBD1. The source of this sequence is a person between 18 and 65 years old who received the Ad26.COV2.S COVID-19 vaccine or a placebo. This specimen consisted of peripheral blood, obtained in a trial of Ad26.COV2.S vaccine versus placebo. CDR3: CASSSQGIWGETQYF. The CDR3 DNA follows: TGTGCCAGCAGTTCACAGGGGATCTGGGGAGAGACCCAGTACTTC.